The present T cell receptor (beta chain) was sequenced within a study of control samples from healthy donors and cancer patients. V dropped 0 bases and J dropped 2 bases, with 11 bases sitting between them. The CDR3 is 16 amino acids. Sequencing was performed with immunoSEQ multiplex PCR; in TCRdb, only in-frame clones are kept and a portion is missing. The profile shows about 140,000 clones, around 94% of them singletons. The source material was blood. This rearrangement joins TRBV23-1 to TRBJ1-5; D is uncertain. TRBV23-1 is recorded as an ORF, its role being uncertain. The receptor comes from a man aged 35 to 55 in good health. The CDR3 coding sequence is TGCGCCAGCAGTCAATCGGCACAGAACGGCAATCAGCCCCAGCATTTT. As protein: CASSQSAQNGNQPQHF.